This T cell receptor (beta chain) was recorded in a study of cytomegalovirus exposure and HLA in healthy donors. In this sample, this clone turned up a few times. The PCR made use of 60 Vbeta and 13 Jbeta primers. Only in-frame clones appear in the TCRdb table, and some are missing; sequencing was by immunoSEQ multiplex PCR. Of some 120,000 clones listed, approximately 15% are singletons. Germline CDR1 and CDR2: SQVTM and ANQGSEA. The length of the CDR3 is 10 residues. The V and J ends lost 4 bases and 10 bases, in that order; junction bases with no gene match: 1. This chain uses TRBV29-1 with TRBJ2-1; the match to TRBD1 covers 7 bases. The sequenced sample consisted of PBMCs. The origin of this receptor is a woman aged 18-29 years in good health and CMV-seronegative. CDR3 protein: CSVADREQFF. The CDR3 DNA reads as TGCAGCGTTGCGGACAGGGAGCAGTTCTTC.